This TCR beta chain was recorded in a study of T-cell reconstitution after alpha-beta-depleted transplantation in children. At least ten counts were recorded for this clonotype. The CDR3 covers 17 residues. Germline lookup yields CDR1 MDHEN and CDR2 SYDVKM. Trimming stripped 3 bases from V and 8 bases from J, with 23 bases between. As it was prepared, the TCRbeta library received unique molecular identifiers. TCRdb itself ran the PCR reads through MiXCR, one entry per CDR3 protein. The sample yields 300,000 to 400,000 distinct CDR3 sequences, roughly 13% seen once. This rearrangement joins TRBV28 to TRBJ2-1; TRBD2 might be the D (6 bases). The source was PBMCs, collected from the stem cell graft. The clonotype comes from a human donor who donated a stem cell graft to a child with Fanconi anemia. As DNA, the CDR3 is TGTGCCAGCAGTTTCCCTGCAGACCGGGACTCCCAGGATGAGCAGTTCTTC. As protein: CASSFPADRDSQDEQFF.